This T cell receptor beta chain appears in the sequencing data of a study of molecular identifiers for immune sequencing clone quantification. Overall study findings and caveats: More than 98% of effector molecules, versus under 1% of naive-cell molecules, belonged to clones above 20 RNA copies.

Naive CD8 library inputs spanned roughly 17,000 to 1,100,000 sorted cells and 10%, 30% or 50% RNA. CD8+CD4-CCR7+CD45RA+ sorting gave the naive CD8 T cells. Previously described methods and listed TCR primers were used for bulk TCR libraries. TCRdb re-analysed the PCR reads in MiXCR, keeping a single row per CDR3 protein. The sample contains 68,000 or so distinct CDR3 sequences, around a sixth of which appear only once. This CDR3 spans 13 amino acids. The V and J ends lost 3 bases and 4 bases, in that order; junction bases with no gene match: 2. Germline V gene lookup returns CDR1 SQVTM and CDR2 ANQGSEA. This clonotype was counted many times. Its antigen is unidentified.

Sequenced: naive CD8+ T cells from blood, with Jurkat cell RNA spiked in. The subset: FACS-sorted CD8+CD4-CCR7+CD45RA+ naive T cells. The sequence derives from a human donor in good health. Some libraries in this study had Jurkat cell RNA spiked in. The genes are TRBV29-1 and TRBJ2-3; 9 nucleotides align to TRBD2. CDR3 sequence (DNA): TGCAGCGTTGATGCGGGAGGGCCAGATACGCAGTATTTT. Protein: CSVDAGGPDTQYF.